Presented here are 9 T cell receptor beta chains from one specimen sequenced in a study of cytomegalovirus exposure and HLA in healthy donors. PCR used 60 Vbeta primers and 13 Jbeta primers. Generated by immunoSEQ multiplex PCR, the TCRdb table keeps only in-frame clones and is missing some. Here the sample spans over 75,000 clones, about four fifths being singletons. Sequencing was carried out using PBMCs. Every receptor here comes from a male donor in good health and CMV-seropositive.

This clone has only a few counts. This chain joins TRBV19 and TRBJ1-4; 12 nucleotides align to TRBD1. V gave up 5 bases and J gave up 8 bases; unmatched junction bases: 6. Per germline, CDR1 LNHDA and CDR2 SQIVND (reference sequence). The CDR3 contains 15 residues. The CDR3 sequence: CASSSIGTGGEKLFF. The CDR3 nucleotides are TGTGCCAGTAGTTCCATCGGGACAGGGGGCGAAAAACTGTTTTTT.

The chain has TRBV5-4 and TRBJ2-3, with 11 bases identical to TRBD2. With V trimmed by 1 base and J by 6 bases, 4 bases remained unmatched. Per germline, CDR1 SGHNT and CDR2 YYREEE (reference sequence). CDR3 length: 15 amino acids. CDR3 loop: CASSLPSGGLDTQYF. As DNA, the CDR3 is TGTGCCAGCAGCTTGCCTAGCGGGGGGTTGGATACGCAGTATTTT.

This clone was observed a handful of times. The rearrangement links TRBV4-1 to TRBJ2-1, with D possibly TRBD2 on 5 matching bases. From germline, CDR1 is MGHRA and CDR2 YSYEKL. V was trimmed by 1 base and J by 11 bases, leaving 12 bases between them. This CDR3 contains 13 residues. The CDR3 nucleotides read TGCGCCAGCAGCCAAGTCGGGGAGACGCAGCAGTTCTTC. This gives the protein CASSQVGETQQFF.

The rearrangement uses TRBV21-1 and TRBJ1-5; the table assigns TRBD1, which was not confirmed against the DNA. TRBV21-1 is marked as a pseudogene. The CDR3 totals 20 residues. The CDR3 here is CASSNPYPDRGKYSNQPQHF. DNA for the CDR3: TGTGCCAGCAGCAACCCATATCCGGACAGGGGAAAATATAGCAATCAGCCCCAGCATTTT.

The CDR3 nucleotides are TGTGCCAGCAGTGGGACATTTGAGACCCAGTACTTC. Amino acids: CASSGTFETQYF. The chain joins TRBV2 to TRBJ2-5, with D possibly matching TRBD1 (5 bases). CDR3 length: 12 residues. V lost 4 bases and J 5 bases, leaving 8 bases between the germline ends. Germline lookup yields CDR1 SNHLY and CDR2 FYNNEI. Complete variable domain (other parts from reference TRBV2 and TRBJ2-5): EPEVTQTPSHQVTQMGQEVILRCVPISNHLYFYWYRQILGQKVEFLVSFYNNEISEKSEIFDDQFSVERPDGSNFTLKIRSTKLEDSAMYFCASSGTFETQYFGPGTRLLVL.

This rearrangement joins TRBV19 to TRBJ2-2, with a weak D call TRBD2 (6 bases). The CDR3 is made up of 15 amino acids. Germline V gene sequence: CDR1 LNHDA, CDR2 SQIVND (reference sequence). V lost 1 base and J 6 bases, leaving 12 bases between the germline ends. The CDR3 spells CASSIASGGSGELFF. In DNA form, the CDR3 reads TGTGCCAGTAGTATAGCCAGTGGAGGGTCCGGGGAGCTGTTTTTT.

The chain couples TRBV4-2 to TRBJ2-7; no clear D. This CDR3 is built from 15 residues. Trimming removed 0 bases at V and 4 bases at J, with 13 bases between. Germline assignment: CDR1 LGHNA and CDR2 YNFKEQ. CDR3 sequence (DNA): TGTGCCAGCAGCCAAGATCTGATTAGCATGTACGAGCAGTACTTC. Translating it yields CASSQDLISMYEQYF.

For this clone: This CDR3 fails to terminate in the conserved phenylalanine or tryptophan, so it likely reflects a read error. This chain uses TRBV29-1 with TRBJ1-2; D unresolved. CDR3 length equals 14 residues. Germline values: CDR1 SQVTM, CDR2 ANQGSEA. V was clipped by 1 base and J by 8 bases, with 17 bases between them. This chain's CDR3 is CSVEGIKSREGYTL. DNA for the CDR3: TGCAGCGTTGAAGGGATTAAGTCCCGGGAGGGCTACACCCTC.

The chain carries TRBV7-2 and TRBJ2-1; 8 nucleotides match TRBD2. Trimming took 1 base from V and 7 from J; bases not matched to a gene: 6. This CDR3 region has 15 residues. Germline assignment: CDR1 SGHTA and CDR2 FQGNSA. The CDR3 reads CASSLGRGGVNEQFF. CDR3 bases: TGTGCCAGCAGCTTAGGTCGGGGGGGTGTTAATGAGCAGTTCTTC.